Each of the 32 T cell receptor beta chains below was sequenced from the same sample in a study of OX40 agonist ivuxolimab in advanced cancers. Method: immunoSEQ multiplex PCR; TCRdb's copy keeps in-frame clones and lacks some. The data show roughly 80,000 clones, with roughly 85% seen just once and 1.9% held by the top ten. This specimen consisted of CD4+ or CD8+ T cells sorted from blood, obtained in a trial of the OX40 agonist ivuxolimab. The receptors were sampled from an adult with an advanced solid tumor such as melanoma, head and neck, liver or kidney cancer.

This chain connects TRBV28 to TRBJ1-6; D gene unclear. This CDR3 has 13 residues. Trimming left V 10 bases short and J 9 bases short, with 16 bases between. Germline loops: CDR1 MDHEN, CDR2 SYDVKM. Written as DNA, the CDR3 is TGTGCCATCCTCCGGGGTTCGGGTTCACCCCTCCACTTT. The encoded protein is CAILRGSGSPLHF.

The chain recombines TRBV28 with TRBJ1-5; D ambiguous. The length of the CDR3 is 12 residues. Germline loops: CDR1 MDHEN, CDR2 SYDVKM. V lost 6 bases and J lost 1, with 4 bases in between. The CDR3, as DNA: TGTGCCAGCAGGAAGAGCAATCAGCCCCAGCATTTT. Amino acids: CASRKSNQPQHF.

The chain uses TRBV7-3 and TRBJ2-7; D may be TRBD1 or TRBD2 (6 bases each). V was trimmed by 4 bases and J by 3 bases, leaving 13 bases between them. Germline V CDR1 and CDR2: SGHTA, FQGTGA. CDR3 size: 14 residues. The CDR3 loop reads CASSSRTAGYEQYF. CDR3 DNA: TGTGCCAGCAGCTCCCGGACAGCGGGCTACGAGCAGTACTTC.

The CDR3 loop reads CASSFPGQGNEKLFF. As DNA, the CDR3 is TGTGCCAGCAGCTTCCCGGGACAGGGTAATGAAAAACTGTTTTTT. The chain uses TRBV5-4 and TRBJ1-4, with 9 bases aligning to TRBD1. V shed 2 bases and J 4 bases; nucleotides not matched to a gene: 3. The CDR3 length is 15 residues. Germline CDR1 SGHNT, CDR2 YYREEE (reference sequence). Supplemented by reference TRBV5-4 and TRBJ1-4, the full variable domain reads ETGVTQSPTHLIKTRGQQVTLRCSSQSGHNTVSWYQQALGQGPQFIFQYYREEENGRGNFPPRFSGLQFPNYSSELNVNALELDDSALYLCASSFPGQGNEKLFFGSGTQLSVL.

The J gene is TRBJ2-1, the V gene TRBV7-3; D perhaps matches TRBD1 (5 bases). In germline, CDR1 is SGHTA, CDR2 FQGTGA. Trimming took 2 bases from V and 0 from J, leaving 11 bases between them. The CDR3 runs 16 residues. CDR3 coding DNA: TGTGCCAGCAGCTTAGTGAGTACAGGCTCCTACAATGAGCAGTTCTTC. It is translated as CASSLVSTGSYNEQFF. The variable domain in full, completed from reference TRBV7-3 and TRBJ2-1, reads GAGVSQTPSNKVTEKGKYVELRCDPISGHTALYWYRQSLGQGPEFLIYFQGTGAADDSGLPNDRFFAVRPEGSVSTLKIQRTERGDSAVYLCASSLVSTGSYNEQFFGPGTRLTVL.

The chain carries TRBV28 and TRBJ1-1; 7 positions agree with TRBD1. The junction had 7 bases not matched to a gene; V was cut back by 4 bases and J by 8 bases. This CDR3 has 13 residues. In germline, CDR1 is MDHEN, CDR2 SYDVKM. The CDR3 DNA sequence: TGTGCCAGCAGTTCCGCCGGGACAGACGAAGCTTTCTTT. It specifies CASSSAGTDEAFF.

The chain has TRBV18 and TRBJ1-5; D gene uncertain. V was clipped by 6 bases and J by 5 bases, with 11 bases between them. Germline loops: CDR1 KGHSH, CDR2 LQKENI. The CDR3 is 13 amino acids. The CDR3 protein is CASSFQGDQPQHF. The CDR3 nucleotides are TGTGCCAGCTCTTTCCAAGGAGATCAGCCCCAGCATTTT. The entire variable domain, with the rest obtained from reference TRBV18 and TRBJ1-5, is as follows: NAGVMQNPRHLVRRRGQEARLRCSPMKGHSHVYWYRQLPEEGLKFMVYLQKENIIDESGMPKERFSAEFPKEGPSILRIQQVVRGDSAAYFCASSFQGDQPQHFGDGTRLSIL.

This clone was observed once. This sequence joins TRBV5-1 and TRBJ2-2, with no clear D. With 4 bases removed from V and 6 bases from J, the gap between germline ends came to 10 bases. The CDR3 runs to 13 residues. Germline V lookup: CDR1 SGHRS, CDR2 YFSETQ. CDR3 amino acids: CASSTRLPGELFF. In DNA form, the CDR3 reads TGCGCCAGCAGCACCCGGCTCCCCGGGGAGCTGTTTTTT.

The chain uses TRBV5-1 and TRBJ2-2; D gene unclear. Germline CDR1 and CDR2: SGHRS and YFSETQ. Trimming stripped 0 bases from V and 6 bases from J, with 12 bases between. CDR3 length: 15 amino acids. The CDR3 DNA is TGCGCCAGCAGCTTGGGGTCTTTTGTCGCCGGGGAGCTGTTTTTT. Protein: CASSLGSFVAGELFF.

The chain uses TRBV12-5 and TRBJ2-1, with 7 bases that match TRBD2. The junction had 12 bases not matched to a gene; V was cut back by 0 bases and J by 7 bases. CDR3 length: 17 residues. Germline V CDR1 and CDR2: LGHNT, FRNRAP. In DNA, the CDR3 is TGTGCTAGTGGTTTGGTACTTCGGACTAGGAGAGAGAATGAGCAGTTCTTC. Encoded protein: CASGLVLRTRRENEQFF.

V gene TRBV10-3 combines with J gene TRBJ2-7; perhaps D is TRBD1 or TRBD2 (5 bases each). CDR1 is ENHRY, CDR2 SYGVKD, per germline. This CDR3 is built from 14 residues. The V and J ends lost 6 bases and 0 bases respectively, with 12 bases between them. This CDR3 reads CAIRGTGRSYEQYF. The CDR3 DNA sequence: TGTGCCATCAGGGGGACGGGGCGCTCCTACGAGCAGTACTTC.

The J gene is TRBJ2-3, the V gene TRBV27; no reliable D call. Germline V gene data show CDR1 as MNHEY and CDR2 as SMNVEV (reference sequence). Between the trimmed V and J ends, which lost 9 bases and 7 bases, there was a span of 11 bases. This CDR3 region has 11 residues. CDR3 loop: CASGSGYTQYF. The CDR3 coding sequence is TGTGCCAGTGGTTCTGGGTATACGCAGTATTTT.

V gene TRBV5-1 combines with J gene TRBJ2-1, with 11 bases identical to TRBD2. The CDR3 contains 17 residues. V gave up 1 base and J gave up 0 bases; unmatched junction bases: 3. Germline V CDR1 and CDR2: SGHRS, YFSETQ. As DNA, the CDR3 is TGCGCCAGCAGCTTGATAGCGGGGGGGCCCTCCTACAATGAGCAGTTCTTC. This gives the protein CASSLIAGGPSYNEQFF.

The chain is built from TRBV2 and TRBJ2-2; TRBD1 aligns across 8 bases. Trimming removed 6 bases from V and 9 bases from J; junction bases left unmatched: 9. Germline values: CDR1 SNHLY, CDR2 FYNNEI. There are 14 residues in the CDR3. CDR3 DNA: TGTGCCAGCAGAGGACAGGGTTCCCTCCGGGAGCTGTTTTTT. It codes for CASRGQGSLRELFF.

The chain links TRBV7-9 to TRBJ2-1; D is perhaps TRBD2 (6 bases). V was cut by 1 base and J by 10 bases, with 17 bases left in between. Germline CDR1 reads SEHNR; CDR2 reads FQNEAQ (reference sequence). This CDR3 spans 15 amino acids. Here the CDR3 DNA reads TGTGCCAGCAGCTTAGGGGGGGTCCAGCAAGGCGAGCAGTTCTTC. This codes for CASSLGGVQQGEQFF.

V gene TRBV29-1 combines with J gene TRBJ1-2, with a possible D match to TRBD1 (5 bases). The CDR3 has 12 amino acids. Germline-derived CDR1 and CDR2 are SQVTM and ANQGSEA. The ends were cut back, 6 bases at V and 1 base at J, with 9 bases in the middle. The chain's CDR3 is CSVRDGNYGYTF. The CDR3 coding sequence is TGCAGCGTGAGGGACGGTAACTATGGCTACACCTTC.

The V gene is TRBV19, the J gene TRBJ1-1, with D maybe TRBD1 (5 bases). Looked up from germline, CDR1 is LNHDA and CDR2 is SQIVND (reference sequence). The V and J ends lost 0 bases and 0 bases respectively, with 5 bases between them. The CDR3 is 14 amino acids. CDR3 residues: CASSIEGVNTEAFF. CDR3 nucleotides: TGTGCCAGTAGTATAGAGGGGGTGAACACTGAAGCTTTCTTT.

The V gene is TRBV5-6, the J gene TRBJ2-2; no clear D. CDR3 size: 14 residues. V was trimmed by 4 bases and J by 1 base, leaving 8 bases between them. Germline V gene data show CDR1 as SGHDT and CDR2 as YYEEEE. The CDR3 nucleotides are TGTGCCAGCAGCCTAACAGTGAACACCGGGGAGCTGTTTTTT. This translates into CASSLTVNTGELFF.

Only one count was recorded for this clone. The gene calls are TRBV9 and TRBJ2-3; D gene ambiguous. Germline values: CDR1 SGDLS, CDR2 YYNGEE. The CDR3 is 12 residues long. V gave up 0 bases and J gave up 4 bases, with 3 bases separating them. DNA for the CDR3: TGTGCCAGCAGCGTAGGTCCAGATACGCAGTATTTT. Its translation: CASSVGPDTQYF.

V and J are TRBV28 and TRBJ2-7; the match to TRBD2 covers 11 bases. CDR1 and CDR2 from the germline V gene are MDHEN and SYDVKM. The CDR3 sequence is 16 residues long. The trim removed 5 bases at V and 7 bases at J, leaving 13 bases unmatched. CDR3 coding DNA: TGTGCCAGCAGTCTAAGGACTAGCGGGTATCTACGAGAGCAGTACTTC. Its translation: CASSLRTSGYLREQYF.

This chain links TRBV7-2 with TRBJ2-1, with TRBD2 identical over 12 bases. With 5 bases clipped from V and 9 bases from J, the junction kept 11 bases outside the gene matches. This CDR3 is built from 16 residues. Germline-derived CDR1 and CDR2 are SGHTA and FQGNSA. The CDR3 loop reads CASSLRTSGTHGEQFF. CDR3 nucleotide sequence: TGTGCCAGCAGCCTTAGGACTAGCGGGACCCATGGTGAGCAGTTCTTC.

The chain uses TRBV5-1 and TRBJ1-1; D is undetermined. CDR1 is SGHRS, CDR2 YFSETQ, per germline. The CDR3 is 13 amino acids. Between the trimmed V and J ends, which lost 0 bases and 1 base, there was a span of 4 bases. CDR3 residues: CASSLASNTEAFF. The DNA of the CDR3 is TGCGCCAGCAGCTTGGCCTCGAACACTGAAGCTTTCTTT.

V and J are TRBV7-2 and TRBJ1-1, with D maybe TRBD1 (6 bases). This CDR3 comprises 13 residues. Germline loops: CDR1 SGHTA, CDR2 FQGNSA. Trimming took 5 bases from V and 1 from J, leaving 8 bases between them. Written as DNA, the CDR3 is TGTGCCAGCAGCCTACAGGGGAACACTGAAGCTTTCTTT. Translated, it gives CASSLQGNTEAFF.

This chain links TRBV6-5 with TRBJ2-2; 7 nucleotides line up with TRBD2. Germline V gives CDR1 MNHEY, CDR2 SVGAGI. With 6 bases clipped from V and 10 bases from J, the junction kept 5 bases outside the gene matches. The CDR3 extends over 12 amino acids. The CDR3 region is CASSSGIPELFF. CDR3 in DNA: TGTGCCAGCAGCAGCGGGATCCCGGAGCTGTTTTTT.

This clone was observed a few times. V gene TRBV2 combines with J gene TRBJ1-1; TRBD1 is a possible D gene (6 bases). V lost 9 bases, J lost 3 bases, and 32 bases lay in between. Germline loops: CDR1 SNHLY, CDR2 FYNNEI. The CDR3 runs to 19 residues. CDR3 nucleotides: TGTGCCAGGCCCGGCATTGACCCCCACGGGGACAAGTTCTACACTGAAGCTTTCTTT. Its translation: CARPGIDPHGDKFYTEAFF.

This clone showed up just once. The genes are TRBV6-1 and TRBJ2-7; maybe TRBD2 (6 bases). CDR3 length: 12 amino acids. Germline CDR1 MNHNS, CDR2 SASEGT. The germline V and J ends were trimmed by 5 bases and 6 bases, with 11 bases remaining between them. CDR3 sequence reads: CASSSGLGEQYF. CDR3 nucleotides: TGTGCCAGCAGTTCGGGACTTGGCGAGCAGTACTTC.

The chain has TRBV10-3 and TRBJ2-5; 8 bases match TRBD1. The CDR3 contains 15 residues. The germline V gene encodes CDR1 ENHRY and CDR2 SYGVKD. After removal of 5 bases from V and 4 bases from J, the junction contained 9 bases not matched to a gene. In DNA form, the CDR3 reads TGTGCCATCAGTAAGACGGGACAGGAGTCAGAGACCCAGTACTTC. It yields the protein CAISKTGQESETQYF.

Only one count was recorded for this clone. The chain carries TRBV18 and TRBJ2-3; D perhaps matches TRBD2 (5 bases). Trimming cost V 0 bases and J 2 bases, with 15 bases left between them. The germline CDR1 and CDR2 sequences are KGHSH and LQKENI. The CDR3 runs 17 residues. The CDR3 DNA follows: TGTGCCAGCTCACCACCGACAAGCGGAGCAATCACAGATACGCAGTATTTT. It is translated as CASSPPTSGAITDTQYF.

The gene calls are TRBV7-2 and TRBJ2-2; no definite D call. Trimming cost V 2 bases and J 5 bases, with 3 bases left between them. The CDR3 is made up of 12 amino acids. The germline CDR1 and CDR2 sequences are SGHTA and FQGNSA. DNA for the CDR3: TGTGCCAGCAGCTTAAAAACCGGGGAGCTGTTTTTT. Encoded protein: CASSLKTGELFF.

The chain is built from TRBV19 and TRBJ2-3; D gene ambiguous. This CDR3 region has 14 residues. CDR1 and CDR2 (germline): LNHDA, SQIVND (reference sequence). V lost 3 bases to trimming and J lost 1 base, with 8 bases between them. The CDR3 sequence is CASSIGLGTDTQYF. CDR3 coding DNA: TGTGCCAGTAGTATTGGGCTGGGCACAGATACGCAGTATTTT.

This chain uses TRBV7-2 with TRBJ2-3; D unclear. V shed 2 bases and J shed 6 bases, with 9 bases lying between them. The germline gives CDR1 SGHTA, CDR2 FQGNSA. The CDR3 spans 13 residues. CDR3 amino acids: CASSLIRWDTQYF. As DNA, the CDR3 is TGTGCCAGCAGCTTAATAAGATGGGATACGCAGTATTTT.

The rearrangement links TRBV6-4 to TRBJ2-3; TRBD2 might be the D (6 bases). The V and J ends lost 6 bases and 3 bases respectively, with 10 bases between them. The germline CDR1 and CDR2 sequences are MRHNA and SNTAGT. This CDR3 is built from 13 residues. The CDR3 is CASSRRGTDTQYF. As DNA, the CDR3 is TGTGCCAGCAGCCGACGGGGGACAGATACGCAGTATTTT.